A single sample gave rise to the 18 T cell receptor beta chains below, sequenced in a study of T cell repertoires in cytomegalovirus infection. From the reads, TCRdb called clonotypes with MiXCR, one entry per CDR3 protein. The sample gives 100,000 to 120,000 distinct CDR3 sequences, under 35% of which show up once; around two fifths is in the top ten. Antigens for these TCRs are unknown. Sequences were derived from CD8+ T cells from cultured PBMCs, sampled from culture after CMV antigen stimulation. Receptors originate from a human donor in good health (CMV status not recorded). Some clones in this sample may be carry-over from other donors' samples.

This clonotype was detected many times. CDR3 sequence reads: CASSLSGGPYEQYF. As DNA, the CDR3 is TGTGCCAGCAGCTTAAGCGGGGGACCCTACGAGCAGTACTTC. The chain combines TRBV7-6 with TRBJ2-7, with 8 bases identical to TRBD2. The germline V gene encodes CDR1 SGHVS and CDR2 FNYEAQ. The V gene end was trimmed by 2 bases and the J gene end by 2 bases; junction bases not matched to a gene: 2. The CDR3 length is 14 residues.

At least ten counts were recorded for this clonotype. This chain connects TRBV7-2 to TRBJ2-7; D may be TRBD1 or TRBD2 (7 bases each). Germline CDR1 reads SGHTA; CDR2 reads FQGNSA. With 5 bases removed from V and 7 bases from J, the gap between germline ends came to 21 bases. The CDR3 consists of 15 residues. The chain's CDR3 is CASSGRGPPLKEQYF. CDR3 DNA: TGTGCCAGCAGCGGGAGGGGGCCTCCCCTGAAGGAGCAGTACTTC.

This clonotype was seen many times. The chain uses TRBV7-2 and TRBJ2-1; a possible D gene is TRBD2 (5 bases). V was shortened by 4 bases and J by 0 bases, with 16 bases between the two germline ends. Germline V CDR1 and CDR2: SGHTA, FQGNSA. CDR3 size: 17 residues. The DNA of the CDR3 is TGTGCCAGCAGCTCGTGGACTGAGACGAGCTCCTACAATGAGCAGTTCTTC. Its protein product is CASSSWTETSSYNEQFF.

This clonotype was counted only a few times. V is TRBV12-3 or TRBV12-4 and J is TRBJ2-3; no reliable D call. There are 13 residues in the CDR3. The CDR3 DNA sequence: TGTGCAATTCGGGTGATCGACACAGATACGCAGTATTTT. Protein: CAIRVIDTDTQYF.

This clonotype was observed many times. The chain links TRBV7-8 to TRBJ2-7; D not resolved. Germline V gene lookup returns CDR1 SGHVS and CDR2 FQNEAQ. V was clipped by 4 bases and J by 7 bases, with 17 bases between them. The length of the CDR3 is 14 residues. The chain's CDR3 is CASSSETWLREQYF. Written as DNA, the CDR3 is TGTGCCAGCAGCTCCGAGACCTGGTTAAGGGAGCAGTACTTC.

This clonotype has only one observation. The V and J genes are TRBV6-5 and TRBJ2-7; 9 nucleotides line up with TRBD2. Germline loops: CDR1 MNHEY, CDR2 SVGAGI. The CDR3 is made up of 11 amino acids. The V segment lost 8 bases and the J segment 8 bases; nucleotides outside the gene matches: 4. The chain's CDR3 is CASFSGGKQYF. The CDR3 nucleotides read TGTGCCAGCTTCAGCGGGGGGAAGCAGTACTTC.

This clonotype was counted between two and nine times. DNA for the CDR3: TGTGCCAGCTCTATCGCCGAGGGGGGGCCCTACGAGCAGTACTTC. Translating gives CASSIAEGGPYEQYF. This chain links TRBV27 with TRBJ2-7; D is possibly TRBD2 (7 bases). Per germline, CDR1 MNHEY and CDR2 SMNVEV (reference sequence). The CDR3 has 15 residues. V lost 8 bases, J lost 2 bases, and 19 bases lay in between.

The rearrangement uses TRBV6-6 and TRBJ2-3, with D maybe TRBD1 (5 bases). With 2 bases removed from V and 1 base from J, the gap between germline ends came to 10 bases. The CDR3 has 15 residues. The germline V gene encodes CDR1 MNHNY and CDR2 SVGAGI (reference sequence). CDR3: CASSYVSGRTDTQYF. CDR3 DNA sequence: TGTGCCAGCAGTTACGTGTCAGGGCGCACAGATACGCAGTATTTT.

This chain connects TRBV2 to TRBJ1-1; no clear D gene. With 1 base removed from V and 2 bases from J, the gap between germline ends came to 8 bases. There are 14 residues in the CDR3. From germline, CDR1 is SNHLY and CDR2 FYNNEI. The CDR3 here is CASSEGATNTEAFF. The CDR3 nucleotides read TGTGCCAGCAGTGAAGGGGCAACCAACACTGAAGCTTTCTTT.

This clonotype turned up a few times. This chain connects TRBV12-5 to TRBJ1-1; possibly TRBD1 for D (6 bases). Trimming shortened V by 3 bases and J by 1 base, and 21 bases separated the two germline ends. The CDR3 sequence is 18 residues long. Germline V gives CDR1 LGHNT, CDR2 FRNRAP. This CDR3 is CASGFFSGQNGSNTEAFF. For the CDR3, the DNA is TGTGCTAGTGGTTTTTTTTCAGGACAGAACGGATCGAACACTGAAGCTTTCTTT. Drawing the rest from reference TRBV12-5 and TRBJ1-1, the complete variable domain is DARVTQTPRHKVTEMGQEVTMRCQPILGHNTVFWYRQTMMQGLELLAYFRNRAPLDDSGMPKDRFSAEMPDATLATLKIQPSEPRDSAVYFCASGFFSGQNGSNTEAFFGQGTRLTVV.

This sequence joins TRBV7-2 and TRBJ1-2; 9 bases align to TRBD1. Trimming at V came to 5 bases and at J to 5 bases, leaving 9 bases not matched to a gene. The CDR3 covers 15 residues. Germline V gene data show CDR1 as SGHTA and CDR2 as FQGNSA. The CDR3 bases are TGTGCCAGCAGCACGTGGACAGGGGAGGTTTATGGCTACACCTTC. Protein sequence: CASSTWTGEVYGYTF.

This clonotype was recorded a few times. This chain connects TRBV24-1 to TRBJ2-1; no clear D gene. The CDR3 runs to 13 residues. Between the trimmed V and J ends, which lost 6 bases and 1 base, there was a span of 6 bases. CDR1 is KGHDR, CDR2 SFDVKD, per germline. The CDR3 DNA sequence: TGTGCCACCAGTCATTATTCCTACAATGAGCAGTTCTTC. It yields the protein CATSHYSYNEQFF.

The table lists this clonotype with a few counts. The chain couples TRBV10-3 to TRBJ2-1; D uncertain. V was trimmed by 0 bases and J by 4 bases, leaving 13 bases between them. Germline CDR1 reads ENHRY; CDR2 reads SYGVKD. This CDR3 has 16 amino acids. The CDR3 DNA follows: TGTGCCATCAGTGAGTCCCCGTCACGGCCTTACAATGAGCAGTTCTTC. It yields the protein CAISESPSRPYNEQFF.

CDR3 region: CASSYTRRPDRGPTGELFF. In DNA form, the CDR3 reads TGTGCCAGCAGTTACACACGTAGACCAGACAGGGGTCCAACCGGGGAGCTGTTTTTT. This rearrangement joins TRBV28 to TRBJ2-2, with 8 bases lining up with TRBD1. Per the germline V gene, CDR1 is MDHEN and CDR2 is SYDVKM. Trimming removed 4 bases from V and 5 bases from J; junction bases left unmatched: 18. The length of the CDR3 is 19 residues.

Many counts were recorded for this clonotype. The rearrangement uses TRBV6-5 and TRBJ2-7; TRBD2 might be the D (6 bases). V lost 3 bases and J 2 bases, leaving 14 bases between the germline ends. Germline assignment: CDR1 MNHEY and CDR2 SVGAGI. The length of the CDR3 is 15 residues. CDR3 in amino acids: CASSYLGPGAYEQYF. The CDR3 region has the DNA TGTGCCAGCAGTTATCTCGGGCCGGGGGCCTACGAGCAGTACTTC.

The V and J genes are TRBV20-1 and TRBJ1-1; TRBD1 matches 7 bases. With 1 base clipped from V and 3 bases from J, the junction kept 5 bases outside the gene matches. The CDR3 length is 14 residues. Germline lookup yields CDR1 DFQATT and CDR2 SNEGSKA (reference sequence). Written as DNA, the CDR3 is TGCAGTGCTAGAGCCGCCGACAGGGACACTGAAGCTTTCTTT. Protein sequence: CSARAADRDTEAFF.

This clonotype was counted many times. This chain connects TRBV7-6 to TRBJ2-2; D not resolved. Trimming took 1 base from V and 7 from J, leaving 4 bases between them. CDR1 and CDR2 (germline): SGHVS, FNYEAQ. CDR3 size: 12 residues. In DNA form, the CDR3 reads TGTGCCAGCAGCTTAGTTAGCGGGGAGCTGTTTTTT. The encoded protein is CASSLVSGELFF.

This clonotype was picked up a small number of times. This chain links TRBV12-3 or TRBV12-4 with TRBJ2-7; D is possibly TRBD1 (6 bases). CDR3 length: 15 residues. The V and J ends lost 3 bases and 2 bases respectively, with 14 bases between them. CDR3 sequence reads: CASSFGPRGPYEQYF. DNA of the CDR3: TGTGCCAGCAGTTTTGGCCCCAGGGGCCCCTACGAGCAGTACTTC.